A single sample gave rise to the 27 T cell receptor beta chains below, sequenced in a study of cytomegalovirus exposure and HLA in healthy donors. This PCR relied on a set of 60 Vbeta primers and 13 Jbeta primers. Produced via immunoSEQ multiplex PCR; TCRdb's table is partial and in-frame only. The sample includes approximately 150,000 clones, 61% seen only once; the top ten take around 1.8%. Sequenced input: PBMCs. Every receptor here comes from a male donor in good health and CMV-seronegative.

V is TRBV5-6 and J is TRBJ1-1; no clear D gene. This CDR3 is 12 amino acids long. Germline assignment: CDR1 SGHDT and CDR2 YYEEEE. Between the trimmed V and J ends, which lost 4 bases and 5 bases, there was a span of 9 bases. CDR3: CASSRGGTEAFF. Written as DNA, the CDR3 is TGTGCCAGCAGCCGGGGTGGAACTGAAGCTTTCTTT.

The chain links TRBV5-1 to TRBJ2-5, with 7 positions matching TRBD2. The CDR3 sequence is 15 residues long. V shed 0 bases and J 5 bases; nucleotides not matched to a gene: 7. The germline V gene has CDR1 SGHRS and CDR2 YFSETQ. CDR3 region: CASSLEYAGEETQYF. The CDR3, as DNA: TGCGCCAGCAGCTTGGAGTACGCGGGAGAGGAGACCCAGTACTTC.

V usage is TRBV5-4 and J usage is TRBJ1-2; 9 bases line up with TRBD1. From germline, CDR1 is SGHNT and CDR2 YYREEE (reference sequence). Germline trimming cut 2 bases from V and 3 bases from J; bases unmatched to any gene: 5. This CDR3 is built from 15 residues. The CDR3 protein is CASSLRTGVDYGYTF. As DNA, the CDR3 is TGTGCCAGCAGCTTAAGGACAGGGGTAGACTATGGCTACACCTTC. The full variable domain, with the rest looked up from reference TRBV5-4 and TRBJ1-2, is ETGVTQSPTHLIKTRGQQVTLRCSSQSGHNTVSWYQQALGQGPQFIFQYYREEENGRGNFPPRFSGLQFPNYSSELNVNALELDDSALYLCASSLRTGVDYGYTFGSGTRLTVV.

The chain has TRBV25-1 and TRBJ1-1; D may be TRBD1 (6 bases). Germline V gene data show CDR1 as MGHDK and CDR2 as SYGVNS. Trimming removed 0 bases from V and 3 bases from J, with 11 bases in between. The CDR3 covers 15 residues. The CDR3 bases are TGTGCCAGCAGTGAATATGGAGGGGGGGACACTGAAGCTTTCTTT. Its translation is CASSEYGGGDTEAFF.

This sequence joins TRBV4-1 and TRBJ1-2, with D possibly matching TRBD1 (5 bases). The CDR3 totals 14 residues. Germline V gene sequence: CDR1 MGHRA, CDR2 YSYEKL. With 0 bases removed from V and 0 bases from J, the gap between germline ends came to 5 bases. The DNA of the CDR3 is TGCGCCAGCAGCCAAGACAGGGCTAACTATGGCTACACCTTC. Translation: CASSQDRANYGYTF.

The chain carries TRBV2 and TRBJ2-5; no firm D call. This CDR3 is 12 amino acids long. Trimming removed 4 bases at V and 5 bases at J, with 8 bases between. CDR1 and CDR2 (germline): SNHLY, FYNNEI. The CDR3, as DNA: TGTGCCAGCAGTGGGCCCCCCGAGACCCAGTACTTC. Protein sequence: CASSGPPETQYF.

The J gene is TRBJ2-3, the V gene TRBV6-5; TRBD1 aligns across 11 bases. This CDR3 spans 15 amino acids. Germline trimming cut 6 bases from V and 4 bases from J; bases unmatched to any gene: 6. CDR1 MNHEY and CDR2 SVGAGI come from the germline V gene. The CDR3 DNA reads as TGTGCCAGCAGCCCCGGGACAGGGGGGCCAGATACGCAGTATTTT. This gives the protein CASSPGTGGPDTQYF.

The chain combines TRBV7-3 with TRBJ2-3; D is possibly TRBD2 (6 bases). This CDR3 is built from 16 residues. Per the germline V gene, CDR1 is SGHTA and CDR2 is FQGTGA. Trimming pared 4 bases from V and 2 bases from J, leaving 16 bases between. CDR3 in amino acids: CASSSGLLVATDTQYF. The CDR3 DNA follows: TGTGCCAGCAGCTCGGGACTCCTAGTCGCCACAGATACGCAGTATTTT.

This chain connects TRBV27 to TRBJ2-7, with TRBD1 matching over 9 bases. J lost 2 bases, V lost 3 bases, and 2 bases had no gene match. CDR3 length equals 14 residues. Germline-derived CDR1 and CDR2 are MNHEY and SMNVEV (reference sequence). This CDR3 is CASSLWDRAYEQYF. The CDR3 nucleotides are TGTGCCAGCAGTTTGTGGGACAGGGCCTACGAGCAGTACTTC.

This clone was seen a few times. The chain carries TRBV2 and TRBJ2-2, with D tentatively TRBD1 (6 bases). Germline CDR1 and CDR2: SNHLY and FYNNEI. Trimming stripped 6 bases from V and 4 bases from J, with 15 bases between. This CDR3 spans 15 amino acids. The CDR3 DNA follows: TGTGCCAGCAGGGGCGGACAGTTTACCACCGGGGAGCTGTTTTTT. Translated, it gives CASRGGQFTTGELFF.

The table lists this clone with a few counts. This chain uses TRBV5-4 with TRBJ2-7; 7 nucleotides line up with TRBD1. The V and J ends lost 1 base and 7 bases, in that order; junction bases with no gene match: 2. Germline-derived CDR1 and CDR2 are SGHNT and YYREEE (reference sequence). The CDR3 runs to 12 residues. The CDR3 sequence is CASSLPGGEQYF. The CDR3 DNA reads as TGTGCCAGCAGCTTGCCAGGGGGAGAGCAGTACTTC.

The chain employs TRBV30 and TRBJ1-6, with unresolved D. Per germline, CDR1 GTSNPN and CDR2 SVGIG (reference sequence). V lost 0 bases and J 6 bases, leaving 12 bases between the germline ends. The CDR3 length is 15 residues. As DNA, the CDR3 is TGTGCCTGGAGTGTACGGGCCGCGGGTAATTCACCCCTCCACTTT. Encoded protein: CAWSVRAAGNSPLHF.

The CDR3 nucleotides are TGTGCCTCAGGACAGTCGAACACTGAAGCTTTCTTT. Its translation: CASGQSNTEAFF. The chain carries TRBV10-3 and TRBJ1-1; D is perhaps TRBD1 (6 bases). CDR3 length: 12 residues. Trimming took off 11 bases at V and 1 base at J, with 11 bases between the two ends. Germline V CDR1 and CDR2: ENHRY, SYGVKD.

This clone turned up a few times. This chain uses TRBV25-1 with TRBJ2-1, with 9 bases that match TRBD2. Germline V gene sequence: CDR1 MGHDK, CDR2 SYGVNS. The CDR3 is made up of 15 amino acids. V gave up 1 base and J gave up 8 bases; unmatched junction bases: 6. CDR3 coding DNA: TGTGCCAGCAGTGAATTTAGCGGGGGAGGCGATGAGCAGTTCTTC. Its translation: CASSEFSGGGDEQFF.

The CDR3, as DNA: TGTGCCAGCTCACCATCTCACGAGGGACTGGACGAGCAGTACTTC. It is translated as CASSPSHEGLDEQYF. The V and J genes are TRBV18 and TRBJ2-7, with a possible D match to TRBD2 (6 bases). V was shortened by 2 bases and J by 5 bases, with 16 bases between the two germline ends. The CDR3 length is 15 residues. From germline, CDR1 is KGHSH and CDR2 LQKENI. Complete variable domain (other parts from reference TRBV18 and TRBJ2-7): NAGVMQNPRHLVRRRGQEARLRCSPMKGHSHVYWYRQLPEEGLKFMVYLQKENIIDESGMPKERFSAEFPKEGPSILRIQQVVRGDSAAYFCASSPSHEGLDEQYFGPGTRLTVT.

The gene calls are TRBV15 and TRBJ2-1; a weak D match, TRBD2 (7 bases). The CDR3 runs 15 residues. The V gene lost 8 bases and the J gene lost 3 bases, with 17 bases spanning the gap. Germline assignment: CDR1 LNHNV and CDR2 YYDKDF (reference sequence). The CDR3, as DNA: TGTGCCACCCGGGGGGCCTTCCGTTTCTACAATGAGCAGTTCTTC. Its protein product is CATRGAFRFYNEQFF.

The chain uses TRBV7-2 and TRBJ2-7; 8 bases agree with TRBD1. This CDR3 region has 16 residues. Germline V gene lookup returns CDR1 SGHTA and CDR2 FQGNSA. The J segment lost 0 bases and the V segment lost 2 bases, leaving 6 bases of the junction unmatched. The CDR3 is CASSLPGQATSYEQYF. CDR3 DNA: TGTGCCAGCAGCTTACCGGGACAGGCCACCTCCTACGAGCAGTACTTC.

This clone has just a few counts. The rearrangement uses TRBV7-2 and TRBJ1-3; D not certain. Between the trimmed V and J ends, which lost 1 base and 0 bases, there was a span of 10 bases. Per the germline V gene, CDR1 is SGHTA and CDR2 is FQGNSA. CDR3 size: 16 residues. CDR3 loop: CASSLVAALSGNTIYF. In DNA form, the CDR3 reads TGTGCCAGCAGCTTAGTGGCGGCCCTCTCTGGAAACACCATATATTTT.

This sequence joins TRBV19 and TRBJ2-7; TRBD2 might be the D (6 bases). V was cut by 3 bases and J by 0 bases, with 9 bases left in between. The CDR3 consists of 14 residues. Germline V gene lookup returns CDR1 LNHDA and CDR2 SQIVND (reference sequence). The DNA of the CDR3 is TGTGCCAGTAGTATCGGAGGGTTCTCCTACGAGCAGTACTTC. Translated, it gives CASSIGGFSYEQYF.

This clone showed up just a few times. CDR3 protein: CASSLGGTGSLDEQFF. Written as DNA, the CDR3 is TGCGCCAGCAGCTTGGGCGGGACAGGGTCGTTGGATGAGCAGTTCTTC. V and J are TRBV5-1 and TRBJ2-1; 9 nucleotides agree with TRBD1. From germline, CDR1 is SGHRS and CDR2 YFSETQ. The CDR3 sequence is 16 residues long. The J segment lost 8 bases and the V segment lost 0 bases, leaving 9 bases of the junction unmatched.

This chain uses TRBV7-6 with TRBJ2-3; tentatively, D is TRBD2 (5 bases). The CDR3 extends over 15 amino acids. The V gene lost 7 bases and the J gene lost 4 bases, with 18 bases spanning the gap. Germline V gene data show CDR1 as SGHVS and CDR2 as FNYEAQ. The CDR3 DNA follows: TGTGCCAGCACCGCTGAGGGTGGGGTCGCAGATACGCAGTATTTT. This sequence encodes CASTAEGGVADTQYF.

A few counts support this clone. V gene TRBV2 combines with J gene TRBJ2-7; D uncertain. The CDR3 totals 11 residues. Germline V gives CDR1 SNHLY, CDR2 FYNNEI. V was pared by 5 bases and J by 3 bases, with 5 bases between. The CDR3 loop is CASSILYEQYF. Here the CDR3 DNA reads TGTGCCAGCAGTATACTCTACGAGCAGTACTTC.

The DNA for the CDR3 is TGTGCCAGCAGGAGGAGCGGGGGGAGCACAGATACGCAGTATTTT. Amino acids: CASRRSGGSTDTQYF. The genes are TRBV6-1 and TRBJ2-3; 9 nucleotides align to TRBD2. CDR3 length: 15 amino acids. Germline CDR1 MNHNS, CDR2 SASEGT. The V segment lost 6 bases and the J segment 0 bases; nucleotides outside the gene matches: 4.

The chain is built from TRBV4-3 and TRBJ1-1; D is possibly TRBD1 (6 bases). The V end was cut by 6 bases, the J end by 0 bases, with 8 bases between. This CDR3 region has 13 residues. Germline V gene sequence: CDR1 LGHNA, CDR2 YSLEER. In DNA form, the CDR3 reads TGCGCCAGCAGTTGGACAGTGAACACTGAAGCTTTCTTT. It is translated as CASSWTVNTEAFF.

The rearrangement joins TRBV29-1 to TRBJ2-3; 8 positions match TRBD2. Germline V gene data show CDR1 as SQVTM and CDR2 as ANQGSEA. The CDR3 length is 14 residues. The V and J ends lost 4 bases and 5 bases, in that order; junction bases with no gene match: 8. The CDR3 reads CSVAYSGVLDTQYF. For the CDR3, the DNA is TGCAGCGTTGCATATAGCGGGGTTTTAGATACGCAGTATTTT.

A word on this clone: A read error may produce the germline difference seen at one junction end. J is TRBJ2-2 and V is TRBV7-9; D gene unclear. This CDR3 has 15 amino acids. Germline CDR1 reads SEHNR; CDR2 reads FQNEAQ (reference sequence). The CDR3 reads CSSSPGLWNTGELFF. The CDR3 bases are TGTTCCAGCAGCCCAGGCCTGTGGAACACCGGGGAGCTGTTTTTT.

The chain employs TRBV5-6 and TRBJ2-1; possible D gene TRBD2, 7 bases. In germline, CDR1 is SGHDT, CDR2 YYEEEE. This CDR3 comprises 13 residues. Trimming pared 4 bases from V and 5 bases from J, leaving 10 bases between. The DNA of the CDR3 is TGTGCCAGCAGCGGGGGGGGCGACAATGAGCAGTTCTTC. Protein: CASSGGGDNEQFF.